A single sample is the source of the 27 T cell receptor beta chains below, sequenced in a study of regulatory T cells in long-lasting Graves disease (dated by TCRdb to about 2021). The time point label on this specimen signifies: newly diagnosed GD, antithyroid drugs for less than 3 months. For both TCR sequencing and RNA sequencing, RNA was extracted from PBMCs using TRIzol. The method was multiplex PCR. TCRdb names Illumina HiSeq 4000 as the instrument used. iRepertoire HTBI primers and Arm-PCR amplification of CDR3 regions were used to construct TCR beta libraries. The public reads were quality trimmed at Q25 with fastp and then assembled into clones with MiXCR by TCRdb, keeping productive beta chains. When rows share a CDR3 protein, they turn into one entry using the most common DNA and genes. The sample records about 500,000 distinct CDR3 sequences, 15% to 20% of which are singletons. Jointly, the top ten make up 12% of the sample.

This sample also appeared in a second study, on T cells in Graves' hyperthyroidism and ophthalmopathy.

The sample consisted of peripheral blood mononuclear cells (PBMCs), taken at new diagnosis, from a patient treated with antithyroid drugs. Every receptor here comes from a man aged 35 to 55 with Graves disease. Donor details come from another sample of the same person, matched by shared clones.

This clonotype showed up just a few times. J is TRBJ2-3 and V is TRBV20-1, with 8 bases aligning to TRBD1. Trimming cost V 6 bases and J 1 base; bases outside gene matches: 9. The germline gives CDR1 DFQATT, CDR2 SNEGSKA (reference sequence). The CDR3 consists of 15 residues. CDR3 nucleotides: TGCAGTGCCCGAGTTGCAGGGGGCGGCACAGATACGCAGTATTTT. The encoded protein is CSARVAGGGTDTQYF.

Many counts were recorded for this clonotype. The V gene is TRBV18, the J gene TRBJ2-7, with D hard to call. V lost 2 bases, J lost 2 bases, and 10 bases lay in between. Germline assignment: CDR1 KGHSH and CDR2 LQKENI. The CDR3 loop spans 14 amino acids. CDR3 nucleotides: TGTGCCAGCTCACCATTGCAGACCGCCTACGAGCAGTACTTC. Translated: CASSPLQTAYEQYF.

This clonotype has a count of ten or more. The CDR3 region is CASSLDRYQETQYF. CDR3 DNA: TGTGCCAGCAGTTTAGACCGCTACCAAGAGACCCAGTACTTC. This chain connects TRBV12-3 or TRBV12-4 to TRBJ2-5; D is unresolved. CDR3 length: 14 residues. Between the trimmed V and J ends, which lost 1 base and 0 bases, there was a span of 6 bases.

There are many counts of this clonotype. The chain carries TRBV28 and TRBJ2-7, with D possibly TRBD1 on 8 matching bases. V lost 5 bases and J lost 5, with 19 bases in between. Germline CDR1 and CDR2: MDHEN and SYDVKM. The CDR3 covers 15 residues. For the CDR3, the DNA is TGTGCCAGCAGTCCCCCCCACAGGGGGGGCGACGAGCAGTACTTC. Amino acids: CASSPPHRGGDEQYF.

The DNA for the CDR3 is TGTGCCAGTACTGAGACCGGGGAAGCTTTCTTT. As protein: CASTETGEAFF. The chain has TRBV12-3 or TRBV12-4 and TRBJ1-1; no reliable D call. The V and J ends lost 9 bases and 8 bases respectively, with 13 bases between them. This CDR3 region has 11 residues.

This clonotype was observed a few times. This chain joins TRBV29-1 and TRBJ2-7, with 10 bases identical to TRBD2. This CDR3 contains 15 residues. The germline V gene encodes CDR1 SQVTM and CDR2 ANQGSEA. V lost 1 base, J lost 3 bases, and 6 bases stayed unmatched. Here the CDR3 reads CSVEAGRTSGYEQYF. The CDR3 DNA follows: TGCAGCGTTGAAGCGGGGAGGACTAGCGGCTACGAGCAGTACTTC.

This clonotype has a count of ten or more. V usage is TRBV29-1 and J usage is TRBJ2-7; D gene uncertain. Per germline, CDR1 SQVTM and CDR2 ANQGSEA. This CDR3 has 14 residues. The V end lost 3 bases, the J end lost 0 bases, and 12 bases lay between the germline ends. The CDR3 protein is CSVEFQDRSYEQYF. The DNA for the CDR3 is TGCAGCGTTGAGTTTCAGGACCGCTCCTACGAGCAGTACTTC.

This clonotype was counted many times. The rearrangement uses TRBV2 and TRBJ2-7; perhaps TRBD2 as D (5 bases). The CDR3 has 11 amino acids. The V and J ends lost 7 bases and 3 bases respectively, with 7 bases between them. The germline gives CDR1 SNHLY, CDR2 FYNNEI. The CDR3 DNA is TGTGCCAGCACCGAGGGCTACGAGCAGTACTTC. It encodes CASTEGYEQYF.

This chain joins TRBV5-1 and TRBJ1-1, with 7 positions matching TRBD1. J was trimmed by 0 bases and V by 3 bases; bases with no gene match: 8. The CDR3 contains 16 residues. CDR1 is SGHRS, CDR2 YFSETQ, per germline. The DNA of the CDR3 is TGCGCCAGCAGCTGGTCCCGGGACAGCCTGAACACTGAAGCTTTCTTT. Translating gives CASSWSRDSLNTEAFF. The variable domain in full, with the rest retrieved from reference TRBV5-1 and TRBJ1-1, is KAGVTQTPRYLIKTRGQQVTLSCSPISGHRSVSWYQQTPGQGLQFLFEYFSETQRNKGNFPGRFSGRQFSNSRSEMNVSTLELGDSALYLCASSWSRDSLNTEAFFGQGTRLTVV.

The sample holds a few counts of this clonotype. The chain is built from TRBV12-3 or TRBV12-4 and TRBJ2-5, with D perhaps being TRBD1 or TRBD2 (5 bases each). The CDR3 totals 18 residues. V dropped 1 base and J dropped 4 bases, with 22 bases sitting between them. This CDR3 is CASSLGRGSTARGETQYF. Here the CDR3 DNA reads TGTGCCAGCAGTTTAGGTCGAGGTTCGACAGCCCGGGGAGAGACCCAGTACTTC.

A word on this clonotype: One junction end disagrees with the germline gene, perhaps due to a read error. The DNA for the CDR3 is TGTGCCAGCAGCTCCTCCCGGGACAGGGGTGACGGGGGGCTGTTTTTT. Its translation is CASSSSRDRGDGGLFF. The chain recombines TRBV7-2 with TRBJ2-2; 10 bases are shared with TRBD1. Germline loops: CDR1 SGHTA, CDR2 FQGNSA. This CDR3 spans 16 amino acids. Variable domain in full (rest from reference TRBV7-2 and TRBJ2-2): GAGVSQSPSNKVTEKGKDVELRCDPISGHTALYWYRQSLGQGLEFLIYFQGNSAPDKSGLPSDRFSAERTGGSVSTLTIQRTQQEDSAVYLCASSSSRDRGDGGLFFGEGSRLTVL.

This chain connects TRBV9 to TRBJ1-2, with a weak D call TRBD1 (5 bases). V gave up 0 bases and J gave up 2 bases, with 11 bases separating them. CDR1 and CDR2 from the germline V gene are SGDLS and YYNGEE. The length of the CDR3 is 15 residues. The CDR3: CASSVGGATNYGYTF. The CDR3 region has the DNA TGTGCCAGCAGCGTAGGAGGGGCTACGAACTATGGCTACACCTTC.

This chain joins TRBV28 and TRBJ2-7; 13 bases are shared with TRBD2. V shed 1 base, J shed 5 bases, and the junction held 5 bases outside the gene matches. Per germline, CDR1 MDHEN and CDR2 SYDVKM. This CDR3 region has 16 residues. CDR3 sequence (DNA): TGTGCCAGCAGTTTATACGGACTAGCGGGAGCGCACGAGCAGTACTTC. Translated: CASSLYGLAGAHEQYF.

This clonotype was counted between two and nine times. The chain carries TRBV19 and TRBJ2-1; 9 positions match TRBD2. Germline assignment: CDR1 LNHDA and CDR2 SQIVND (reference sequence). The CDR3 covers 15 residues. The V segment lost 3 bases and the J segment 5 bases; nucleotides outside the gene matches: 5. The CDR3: CASSMWREGHNEQFF. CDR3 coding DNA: TGTGCCAGTAGTATGTGGCGGGAGGGCCACAATGAGCAGTTCTTC.

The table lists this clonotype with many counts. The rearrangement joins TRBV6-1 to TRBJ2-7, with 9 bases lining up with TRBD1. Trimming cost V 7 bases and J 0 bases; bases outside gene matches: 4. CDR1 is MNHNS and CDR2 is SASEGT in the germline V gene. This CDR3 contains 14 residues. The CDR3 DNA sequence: TGTGCCAGCAACGACAGGGGGGGCTCCTACGAGCAGTACTTC. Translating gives CASNDRGGSYEQYF.

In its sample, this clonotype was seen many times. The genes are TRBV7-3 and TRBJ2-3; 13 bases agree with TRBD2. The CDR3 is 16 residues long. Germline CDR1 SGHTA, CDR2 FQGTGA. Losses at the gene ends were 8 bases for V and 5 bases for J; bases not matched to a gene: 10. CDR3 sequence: CASAKGTSGILDTQYF. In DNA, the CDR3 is TGTGCCAGCGCCAAAGGGACTAGCGGGATTTTAGATACGCAGTATTTT.

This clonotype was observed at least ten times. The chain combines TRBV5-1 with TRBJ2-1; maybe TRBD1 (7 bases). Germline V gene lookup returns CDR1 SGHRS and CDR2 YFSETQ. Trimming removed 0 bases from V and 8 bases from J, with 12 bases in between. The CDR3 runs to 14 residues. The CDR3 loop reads CASSLGQGGDEQFF. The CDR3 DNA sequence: TGCGCCAGCAGCTTGGGACAGGGCGGGGATGAGCAGTTCTTC.

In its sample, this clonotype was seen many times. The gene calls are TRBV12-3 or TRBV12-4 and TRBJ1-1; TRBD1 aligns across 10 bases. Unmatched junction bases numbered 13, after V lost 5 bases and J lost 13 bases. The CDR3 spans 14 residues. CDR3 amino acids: CASSGDGDRGSVFF. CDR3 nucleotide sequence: TGTGCCAGCAGTGGGGATGGGGACAGGGGTTCGGTTTTCTTT.

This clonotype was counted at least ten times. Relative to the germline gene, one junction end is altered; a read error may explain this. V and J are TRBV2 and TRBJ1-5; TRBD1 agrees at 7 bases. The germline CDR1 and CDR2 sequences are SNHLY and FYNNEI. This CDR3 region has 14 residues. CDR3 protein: CASREGGGNQPQHF. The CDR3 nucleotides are TGTGCCAGCAGGGAAGGGGGCGGCAATCAGCCCCAGCATTTT.

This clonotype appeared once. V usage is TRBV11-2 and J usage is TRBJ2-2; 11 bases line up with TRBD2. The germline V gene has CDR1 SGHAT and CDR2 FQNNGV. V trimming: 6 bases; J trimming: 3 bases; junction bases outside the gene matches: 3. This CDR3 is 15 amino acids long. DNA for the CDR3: TGTGCCAGCAGTAAACTAGCGGGGGACACCGGGGAGCTGTTTTTT. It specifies CASSKLAGDTGELFF.

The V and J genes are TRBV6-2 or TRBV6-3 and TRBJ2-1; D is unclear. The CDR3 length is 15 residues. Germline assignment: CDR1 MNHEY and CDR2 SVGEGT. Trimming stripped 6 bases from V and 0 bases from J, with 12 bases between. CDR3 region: CASRADLRSYNEQFF. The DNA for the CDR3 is TGTGCCAGCAGAGCTGACCTACGCTCCTACAATGAGCAGTTCTTC.

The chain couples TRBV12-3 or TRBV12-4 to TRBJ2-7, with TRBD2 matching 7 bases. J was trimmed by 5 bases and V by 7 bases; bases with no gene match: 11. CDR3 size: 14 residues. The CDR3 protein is CASTLSLAVDEQYF. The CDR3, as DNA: TGTGCCAGCACCTTGTCGCTAGCGGTCGACGAGCAGTACTTC.

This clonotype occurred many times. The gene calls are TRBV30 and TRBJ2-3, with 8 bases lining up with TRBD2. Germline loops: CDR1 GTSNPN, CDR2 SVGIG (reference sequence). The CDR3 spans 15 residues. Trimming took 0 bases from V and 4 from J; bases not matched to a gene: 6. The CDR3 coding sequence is TGTGCCTGGAGTGTAGGGCGGGAGGTCGCAGATACGCAGTATTTT. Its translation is CAWSVGREVADTQYF.

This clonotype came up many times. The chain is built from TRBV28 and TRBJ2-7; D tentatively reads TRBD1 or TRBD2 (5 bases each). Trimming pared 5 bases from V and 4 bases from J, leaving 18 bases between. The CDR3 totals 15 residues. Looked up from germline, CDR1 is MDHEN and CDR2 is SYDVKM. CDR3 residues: CASSLTGTALYEQYF. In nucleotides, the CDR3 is TGTGCCAGCAGTCTCACCGGGACCGCTCTATACGAGCAGTACTTC.

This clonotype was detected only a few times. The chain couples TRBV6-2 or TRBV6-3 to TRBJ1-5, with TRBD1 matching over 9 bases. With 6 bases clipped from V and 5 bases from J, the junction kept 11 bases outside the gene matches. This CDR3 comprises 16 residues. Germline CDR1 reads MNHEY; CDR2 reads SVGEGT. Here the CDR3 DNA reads TGTGCCAGCAGACAACAGGGGGCTGGTTTCGATCAGCCCCAGCATTTT. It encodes CASRQQGAGFDQPQHF.

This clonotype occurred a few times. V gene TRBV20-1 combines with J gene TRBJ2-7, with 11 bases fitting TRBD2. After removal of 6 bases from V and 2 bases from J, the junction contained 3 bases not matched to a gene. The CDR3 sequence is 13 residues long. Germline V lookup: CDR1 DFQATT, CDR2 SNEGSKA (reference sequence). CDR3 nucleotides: TGCAGTGCCGGGACTAGCGGTCCCTACGAGCAGTACTTC. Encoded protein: CSAGTSGPYEQYF.

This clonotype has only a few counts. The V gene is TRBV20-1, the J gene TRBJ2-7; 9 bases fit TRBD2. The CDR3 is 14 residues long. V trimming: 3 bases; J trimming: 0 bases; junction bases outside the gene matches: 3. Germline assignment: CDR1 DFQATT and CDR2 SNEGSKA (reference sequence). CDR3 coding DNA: TGCAGTGCTAGTAATAGCGGGGGCTCCTACGAGCAGTACTTC. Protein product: CSASNSGGSYEQYF.